This record looks at one TCR beta chain sequence and its context. In the source study's methods: Reference gene primer amplification yielded estimated nucleated cell counts. Sequencing used immunoSEQ multiplex PCR; TCRdb keeps in-frame clones, though not all of them. From that table come the V and J calls and clone size; the DNA was used to work out D and trimming. The sample consists of 400,000 to 550,000 clones, 85% to 90% of them appearing once. This sample stems from a study of blood T cell repertoires in COVID-19. Across the study: T cells, B-cell-depleted T cells, or PBMCs provided the cDNA or gDNA that served as material.

V lost 4 bases and J lost 7, with 15 bases in between. CDR3 size: 13 residues. Germline lookup yields CDR1 SGDLS and CDR2 YYNGEE. The TCR sequence derives from a woman under 40 with acute or convalescent COVID-19. The J gene is TRBJ2-7, the V gene TRBV9; possible D gene TRBD1, 7 bases. The sample was peripheral blood. The DNA of the CDR3 is TGTGCCAGCAGCCCAGGGGGTCGGGGGGAGCAGTACTTC. It translates to CASSPGGRGEQYF.